This TCR beta chain came from a study of regulatory T cells in long-lasting Graves disease. Researchers made TCR beta libraries by using iRepertoire HTBI primers and running Arm-PCR on CDR3 regions. TCRdb itself ran the multiplex PCR reads through MiXCR, one entry per CDR3 protein. The data show about 430,000 distinct CDR3 sequences, about 15% seen once. This clonotype was seen more than once but under ten times. Specified time point: newly diagnosed GD, antithyroid drugs for less than 3 months. PBMC-extracted RNA yielded the TCR library. These data also featured in a second study, about T cells in Graves' hyperthyroidism and ophthalmopathy. From that paper: Patients with uncontrolled infections, other autoimmune diseases, pregnancy or lactation were excluded. TCR CDR3 underwent first-round RT-PCR with the HTBI primer set.

The input for sequencing was peripheral blood mononuclear cells (PBMCs), taken at new diagnosis, from a patient treated with antithyroid drugs. The receptor comes from a woman in her thirties or forties with Graves disease.

In DNA, the CDR3 is TGTGCCAGCAGCACGGACAGGGCACAGCCCCAGCATTTT. The encoded protein is CASSTDRAQPQHF. The rearrangement joins TRBV7-9 to TRBJ1-5, with 8 bases that match TRBD1. With V trimmed by 5 bases and J by 7 bases, 4 bases remained unmatched. This CDR3 region has 13 residues. From germline, CDR1 is SEHNR and CDR2 FQNEAQ (reference sequence).